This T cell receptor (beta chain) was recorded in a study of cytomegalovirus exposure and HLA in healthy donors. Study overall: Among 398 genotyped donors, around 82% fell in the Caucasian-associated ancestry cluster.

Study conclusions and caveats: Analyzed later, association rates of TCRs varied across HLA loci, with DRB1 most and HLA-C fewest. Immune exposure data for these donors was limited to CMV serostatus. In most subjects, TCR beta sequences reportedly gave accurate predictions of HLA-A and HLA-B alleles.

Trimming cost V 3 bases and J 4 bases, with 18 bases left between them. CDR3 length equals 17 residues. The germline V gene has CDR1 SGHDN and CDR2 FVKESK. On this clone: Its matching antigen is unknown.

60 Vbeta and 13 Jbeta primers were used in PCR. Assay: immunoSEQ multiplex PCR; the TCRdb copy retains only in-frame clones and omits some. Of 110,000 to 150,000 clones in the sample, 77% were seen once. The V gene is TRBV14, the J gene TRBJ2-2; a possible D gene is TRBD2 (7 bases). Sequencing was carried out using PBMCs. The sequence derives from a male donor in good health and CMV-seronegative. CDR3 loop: CASSHEGGLAGTGELFF. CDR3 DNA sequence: TGTGCCAGCAGCCATGAGGGGGGGCTAGCAGGCACCGGGGAGCTGTTTTTT. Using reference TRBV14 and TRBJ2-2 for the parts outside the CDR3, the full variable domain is EAGVTQFPSHSVIEKGQTVTLRCDPISGHDNLYWYRRVMGKEIKFLLHFVKESKQDESGMPNNRFLAERTGGTYSTLKVQPAELEDSGVYFCASSHEGGLAGTGELFFGEGSRLTVL.